The 24 T cell receptor beta chains below all came from one sample that was sequenced in a study of blood T cell repertoires in COVID-19. The data were produced by immunoSEQ multiplex PCR, yet TCRdb's version contains in-frame clones alone and is incomplete. The sample holds 350,000 to 450,000 clones, more than 80% seen once. The source material was peripheral blood. These receptors all come from a man aged 35 to 55 with acute or convalescent COVID-19.

The chain joins TRBV11-2 to TRBJ1-6, with a possible D match to TRBD1 (5 bases). Trimming stripped 2 bases from V and 5 bases from J, with 10 bases between. This CDR3 comprises 15 residues. Germline values: CDR1 SGHAT, CDR2 FQNNGV. CDR3 nucleotide sequence: TGTGCCAGCAGCTTATCGCGGGGGAATAATTCACCCCTCCACTTT. It translates to CASSLSRGNNSPLHF.

This clone has just one count. The chain joins TRBV28 to TRBJ1-2; perhaps TRBD1 as D (5 bases). CDR1 and CDR2 (germline): MDHEN, SYDVKM. Trimming cost V 3 bases and J 7 bases, with 15 bases left between them. CDR3 length: 14 amino acids. The DNA of the CDR3 is TGTGCCAGCAGTTTTCGGAGTGTAGACAGTGGCTACACCTTC. It yields the protein CASSFRSVDSGYTF.

The sample holds a few counts of this clone. The V gene is TRBV6-5, the J gene TRBJ1-2; no definite D call. CDR3 length equals 13 residues. The V gene's germline CDR1 is MNHEY and CDR2 SVGAGI. Trimming removed 2 bases from V and 3 bases from J, with 7 bases in between. The CDR3 reads CASSYGEDYGYTF. The CDR3, as DNA: TGTGCCAGCAGTTACGGGGAGGACTATGGCTACACCTTC.

The chain couples TRBV27 to TRBJ1-5, with D hard to call. Germline V gives CDR1 MNHEY, CDR2 SMNVEV (reference sequence). Trimming stripped 5 bases from V and 7 bases from J, with 12 bases between. This CDR3 has 13 residues. The CDR3 bases are TGTGCCAGCAGTAGGTTAAGCAGGCAGCCCCAGCATTTT. Translating it yields CASSRLSRQPQHF.

The chain uses TRBV5-5 and TRBJ1-4, with 9 positions matching TRBD1. The V gene's germline CDR1 is SGHKS and CDR2 YYEKEE (reference sequence). Trimming cost V 2 bases and J 7 bases; bases outside gene matches: 3. The CDR3 totals 14 residues. In DNA form, the CDR3 reads TGTGCCAGCAGCTTACAGGGGGCAAGTGAAAAACTGTTTTTT. Its translation is CASSLQGASEKLFF.

The chain uses TRBV6-1 and TRBJ1-2; 9 bases match TRBD1. V was pared by 1 base and J by 6 bases, with 3 bases of the junction left unmatched. This CDR3 is 14 amino acids long. Germline CDR1 and CDR2: MNHNS and SASEGT. The CDR3 reads CASSEDRGRDGYTF. DNA of the CDR3: TGTGCCAGCAGTGAAGACAGGGGGCGCGATGGCTACACCTTC.

The rearrangement joins TRBV3-1 (or the pseudogene TRBV3-2) to TRBJ1-2; D is unclear. The germline V and J ends were trimmed by 0 bases and 4 bases, with 6 bases remaining between them. Germline V lookup: CDR1 LGHDT, CDR2 YNNKEL (reference sequence). The CDR3 is made up of 13 amino acids. The CDR3 coding sequence is TGTGCCAGCAGCCAAGAGACGGGCTATGGCTACACCTTC. Amino acid sequence: CASSQETGYGYTF.

The chain joins TRBV19 to TRBJ2-1; 9 bases match TRBD1. The CDR3 length is 17 residues. CDR1 and CDR2 (germline): LNHDA, SQIVND (reference sequence). Trimming took 6 bases from V and 4 from J; bases not matched to a gene: 13. The chain's CDR3 is CASSLTGGLGLYNEQFF. The CDR3 DNA sequence: TGTGCCAGTAGCCTTACAGGGGGCTTAGGGTTGTACAATGAGCAGTTCTTC.

The chain is built from TRBV12-3 or TRBV12-4 and TRBJ1-6; no reliable D call. The V end was cut by 2 bases, the J end by 9 bases, with 8 bases between. The CDR3 length is 13 residues. Here the CDR3 DNA reads TGTGCCAGCAGTTTAAACGGAGGTTCACCCCTCCACTTT. Translation: CASSLNGGSPLHF.

This chain connects TRBV2 to TRBJ1-4; weak D call: TRBD1 (6 bases). Trimming removed 2 bases at V and 10 bases at J, with 11 bases between. The CDR3 has 13 amino acids. Germline V gene sequence: CDR1 SNHLY, CDR2 FYNNEI. CDR3 coding DNA: TGTGCCAGCAGTGAATCAGGGGCAGGAAAACTGTTTTTT. Its protein is CASSESGAGKLFF.

The V and J genes are TRBV7-8 and TRBJ2-3; 7 positions match TRBD2. The CDR3 extends over 16 amino acids. Germline CDR1 is SGHVS and CDR2 is FQNEAQ. The junction had 7 bases not matched to a gene; V was cut back by 2 bases and J by 2 bases. The DNA for the CDR3 is TGTGCCAGCAGCTTATGGGGAGGGGCACTCACAGATACGCAGTATTTT. Translating it yields CASSLWGGALTDTQYF.

The CDR3, as DNA: TGTGCCAGCAGTGTAGGGGGCGTAGGAGAGACCCAGTACTTC. Amino acid sequence: CASSVGGVGETQYF. The V gene is TRBV28, the J gene TRBJ2-5; 7 nucleotides line up with TRBD1. The CDR3 is made up of 14 amino acids. Germline CDR1 reads MDHEN; CDR2 reads SYDVKM. V gave up 5 bases and J gave up 4 bases; unmatched junction bases: 7.

V is TRBV19 and J is TRBJ1-4; the D is unclear. The CDR3 consists of 13 residues. Germline CDR1 reads LNHDA; CDR2 reads SQIVND (reference sequence). Trimming pared 6 bases from V and 5 bases from J, leaving 10 bases between. Here the CDR3 DNA reads TGTGCCAGTAGAACCGGGAAGAATGAAAAACTGTTTTTT. Encoded protein: CASRTGKNEKLFF.

This chain links TRBV7-2 with TRBJ1-6; D not resolved. Between the trimmed V and J ends, which lost 0 bases and 10 bases, there was a span of 13 bases. This CDR3 has 15 residues. Germline-derived CDR1 and CDR2 are SGHTA and FQGNSA. The CDR3 loop reads CASSLALGTDSPLHF. The DNA for the CDR3 is TGTGCCAGCAGCTTAGCGCTGGGCACCGACTCACCCCTCCACTTT.

V usage is TRBV27 and J usage is TRBJ1-5; TRBD1 is a possible D gene (6 bases). V gave up 3 bases and J gave up 1 base, with 10 bases separating them. Germline V lookup: CDR1 MNHEY, CDR2 SMNVEV (reference sequence). The CDR3 spans 15 residues. CDR3 nucleotides: TGTGCCAGCAGTTTTTCCAGGGGCAGCAATCAGCCCCAGCATTTT. Its protein is CASSFSRGSNQPQHF.

The chain joins TRBV9 to TRBJ1-2; D is unresolved. The length of the CDR3 is 15 residues. Trimming left V 4 bases short and J 7 bases short, with 20 bases between. The germline V gene has CDR1 SGDLS and CDR2 YYNGEE. The CDR3 spells CASSLPTGMPSGYTF. CDR3 sequence (DNA): TGTGCCAGCAGCTTACCAACCGGGATGCCAAGTGGCTACACCTTC.

This clone has a handful of counts. V usage is TRBV2 and J usage is TRBJ1-2; 9 positions match TRBD1. This CDR3 spans 13 amino acids. V gave up 4 bases and J gave up 5 bases; unmatched junction bases: 2. CDR1 is SNHLY and CDR2 is FYNNEI in the germline V gene. This CDR3 reads CASSVQGAYGYTF. The CDR3, as DNA: TGTGCCAGCAGTGTACAGGGGGCATATGGCTACACCTTC.

Here the CDR3 reads CASSPKGRTGGYLSGNTIYF. As DNA, the CDR3 is TGTGCCAGCTCACCAAAGGGACGGACGGGGGGCTATCTCTCTGGAAACACCATATATTTT. The chain recombines TRBV18 with TRBJ1-3; tentatively, D is TRBD1 (6 bases). V lost 2 bases to trimming and J lost 0 bases, with 23 bases between them. The CDR3 length is 20 residues. Germline-derived CDR1 and CDR2 are KGHSH and LQKENI.

This clone was counted once. The V gene is TRBV5-1, the J gene TRBJ1-4; 7 positions agree with TRBD1. CDR3 length: 15 residues. V shed 0 bases and J 4 bases; nucleotides not matched to a gene: 3. Germline V gene data show CDR1 as SGHRS and CDR2 as YFSETQ. Written as DNA, the CDR3 is TGCGCCAGCAGCTTGGAAGGGGGCCTTAATGAAAAACTGTTTTTT. Residues: CASSLEGGLNEKLFF.

The chain has TRBV6-5 and TRBJ1-1; the D gene is possibly TRBD1 (6 bases). Germline CDR1 is MNHEY and CDR2 is SVGAGI. The CDR3 loop spans 14 amino acids. Trimming took 5 bases from V and 4 from J, leaving 14 bases between them. The CDR3: CASSRRGVVTEAFF. CDR3 DNA: TGTGCCAGCAGTCGCAGGGGTGTAGTCACTGAAGCTTTCTTT.

The gene calls are TRBV27 and TRBJ1-6, with D hard to call. The CDR3 covers 15 residues. The V end lost 7 bases, the J end lost 8 bases, and 18 bases lay between the germline ends. Germline V gene data show CDR1 as MNHEY and CDR2 as SMNVEV (reference sequence). CDR3 residues: CASTQIGGRHSPLHF. Here the CDR3 DNA reads TGTGCCAGCACCCAGATAGGCGGGAGGCATTCACCCCTCCACTTT.

The chain links TRBV4-2 to TRBJ1-2; D unresolved. Germline loops: CDR1 LGHNA, CDR2 YNFKEQ. The CDR3 covers 14 residues. Trimming took 4 bases from V and 7 from J, leaving 16 bases between them. The CDR3 protein is CASSPLGSSGGYTF. CDR3 nucleotides: TGTGCCAGCAGCCCACTCGGCAGCTCGGGTGGCTACACCTTC.

This clone occurred once. The chain couples TRBV28 to TRBJ1-4; D uncertain. V was pared by 6 bases and J by 3 bases, with 11 bases between. The CDR3 is made up of 14 amino acids. From germline, CDR1 is MDHEN and CDR2 SYDVKM. The CDR3: CASSPQRANEKLFF. CDR3 coding DNA: TGTGCCAGCAGCCCCCAGCGGGCTAATGAAAAACTGTTTTTT.

Here the CDR3 reads CASSLLAGGWGNEQFF. The DNA of the CDR3 is TGTGCCAGCAGCCTACTAGCGGGAGGGTGGGGCAATGAGCAGTTCTTC. V gene TRBV11-3 combines with J gene TRBJ2-1; 13 bases agree with TRBD2. This CDR3 is 16 amino acids long. Trimming took 5 bases from V and 6 from J; bases not matched to a gene: 7. Germline V gene lookup returns CDR1 SGHNT and CDR2 YENEEA.